The source of this TCR beta chain is a study of CD8 T cells in Susac syndrome. TCR beta sequencing was performed on blood CD8+ and CD4+ T cells. TEMRA cells were FACS-enriched, and CD8+ and CD4+ T cells were isolated negatively. An input of about 0.45 to 1 ug of RNA was subjected to reverse transcription using random hexamers. TCRdb redid the calling of the immunoSEQ multiplex PCR reads with MiXCR, one entry per CDR3 protein. Altogether some 150,000 distinct CDR3 sequences are present, 85% to 95% being singletons, with the ten largest covering 0.15% to 0.2%. Germline V gene data show CDR1 as SGHDN and CDR2 as FVKESK. The CDR3 sequence is 13 residues long. Trimming stripped 1 base from V and 5 bases from J, with 9 bases between.

Sample: CD4+ T cells from PBMCs. This TCR derives from a human donor with Susac syndrome. The chain carries TRBV14 and TRBJ2-7; no clear D gene. DNA of the CDR3: TGTGCCAGCAGCCAAGGGCGTAGGGACGAGCAGTACTTC. Translation gives CASSQGRRDEQYF. The full variable domain, in which reference TRBV14 and TRBJ2-7 provide the parts outside the CDR3, is EAGVTQFPSHSVIEKGQTVTLRCDPISGHDNLYWYRRVMGKEIKFLLHFVKESKQDESGMPNNRFLAERTGGTYSTLKVQPAELEDSGVYFCASSQGRRDEQYFGPGTRLTVT.